This T cell receptor (beta chain) was identified in a study of shared clonotypes between healthy human individuals. Sequencing used immunoSEQ multiplex PCR; TCRdb keeps in-frame clones, though not all of them. In the table there are approximately 1,500,000 clones, about 98% of which are singletons. The CDR3 loop spans 15 amino acids. Between the trimmed V and J ends, which lost 4 bases and 4 bases, there was a span of 16 bases. The chain carries TRBV5-3 and TRBJ2-3; no clear D. TRBV5-3 is an ORF for which the function is uncertain. This TCR was sampled from a man aged 25 to 45 in good health. Input material: naive CD4+ T cells sorted from blood. Subset here: CD45RA+ positively selected. The CDR3 DNA reads as TGTGCCAGAAGCCCCGATTTTGACGTGTCAGATACGCAGTATTTT. Amino acid sequence: CARSPDFDVSDTQYF.